The 32 T cell receptor beta chains in this list originate from one sample, sequenced in a study of T cell repertoires in cytomegalovirus infection. One entry per CDR3 protein, called by TCRdb with MiXCR from the reads. The table records more than 150,000 distinct CDR3 sequences, approximately 19% of them present only once. The sequenced sample consisted of PBMCs. Receptors were obtained from a human donor in good health (CMV status not recorded). Some clones in this sample may be carry-over from other donors' samples.

This clonotype turned up a few times. The chain links TRBV6-8 to TRBJ1-1, with D maybe TRBD1 (6 bases). Deletions cut 2 bases from V and 5 bases from J, with 15 bases between. The CDR3 has 15 amino acids. Germline V gives CDR1 MNHGY, CDR2 SAAAGT. The CDR3 loop reads CASSYIGGRGTEAFF. CDR3 bases: TGTGCCAGCAGTTACATAGGGGGGCGGGGTACTGAAGCTTTCTTT.

The chain joins TRBV11-1 to TRBJ2-5; D gene ambiguous. The CDR3 consists of 13 residues. The V end was cut by 2 bases, the J end by 6 bases, with 10 bases between. The germline gives CDR1 SGHAT, CDR2 FQDESV (reference sequence). The chain's CDR3 is CASSLLSGQTQYF. CDR3 sequence (DNA): TGTGCCAGCAGCTTATTGAGTGGACAGACCCAGTACTTC.

This clonotype was observed at least ten times. One end of the junction does not line up with germline, which may come from a read error. The chain is built from TRBV11-2 and TRBJ1-4; D gene ambiguous. The germline gives CDR1 SGHAT, CDR2 FQNNGV. The CDR3 contains 13 residues. CDR3 DNA: TGTGCCAGCAGCTTAGCCCCTAAGGAAAAACTGTTTTTT. It encodes CASSLAPKEKLFF.

This clonotype occurred a few times. The chain couples TRBV10-2 to TRBJ1-2; D is ambiguous. The germline V and J ends were trimmed by 8 bases and 0 bases, with 10 bases remaining between them. Germline loops: CDR1 WSHSY, CDR2 SAAADI. The CDR3 covers 13 residues. The CDR3 here is CASVGSANYGYTF. CDR3 nucleotides: TGCGCCAGCGTTGGGTCAGCTAACTATGGCTACACCTTC.

This clonotype was detected ten times or more. The chain uses TRBV7-2 and TRBJ2-1; 7 nucleotides match TRBD1. With 0 bases clipped from V and 5 bases from J, the junction kept 7 bases outside the gene matches. CDR3 length: 16 residues. Looked up from germline, CDR1 is SGHTA and CDR2 is FQGNSA. The CDR3 spells CASSLARTGIDNEQFF. CDR3 DNA sequence: TGTGCCAGCAGCTTAGCGAGGACAGGAATCGACAATGAGCAGTTCTTC.

This clonotype has a count of ten or more. This chain uses TRBV7-2 with TRBJ2-1, with TRBD2 as a possible D gene (6 bases). The V gene lost 1 base and the J gene lost 5 bases, with 21 bases spanning the gap. The CDR3 has 18 amino acids. CDR1 is SGHTA, CDR2 FQGNSA, per germline. CDR3 DNA: TGTGCCAGCAGCTTAGTAGCGGCCGGCAACCCTGGGAACAATGAGCAGTTCTTC. Translation gives CASSLVAAGNPGNNEQFF.

The chain combines TRBV7-2 with TRBJ2-2; 7 bases agree with TRBD2. The CDR3 is 16 amino acids. From germline, CDR1 is SGHTA and CDR2 FQGNSA. The V gene end was trimmed by 4 bases and the J gene end by 0 bases; junction bases not matched to a gene: 5. CDR3 nucleotide sequence: TGTGCCAGCAGCTCCGGGCGGGGGACGAACACCGGGGAGCTGTTTTTT. Protein: CASSSGRGTNTGELFF.

This clonotype appeared many times. The chain is built from TRBV12-5 and TRBJ2-2, with D possibly matching TRBD2 (5 bases). Trimming removed 6 bases from V and 4 bases from J, with 15 bases in between. CDR1 is LGHNT and CDR2 is FRNRAP in the germline V gene. The CDR3 has 15 amino acids. In nucleotides, the CDR3 is TGTGCTAGTGGCCGGGGAGAAGGATCCACCGGGGAGCTGTTTTTT. Translating gives CASGRGEGSTGELFF.

There are a few counts of this clonotype. This chain joins TRBV28 and TRBJ1-2, with 7 nucleotides matching TRBD1. Looked up from germline, CDR1 is MDHEN and CDR2 is SYDVKM. The ends lost 7 bases at V and 2 bases at J; junction bases unmatched: 4. There are 13 residues in the CDR3. Written as DNA, the CDR3 is TGTGCCAGCACCCCGACAGGGAACTATGGCTACACCTTC. This encodes CASTPTGNYGYTF.

This clonotype was seen only a few times. This chain links TRBV6-5 with TRBJ2-2; 7 nucleotides agree with TRBD1. This CDR3 is 14 amino acids long. With 8 bases clipped from V and 4 bases from J, the junction kept 7 bases outside the gene matches. Looked up from germline, CDR1 is MNHEY and CDR2 is SVGAGI. The CDR3 DNA is TGTGCCAGCGGATACAGGGGCGGCACCGGGGAGCTGTTTTTT. Translated, it gives CASGYRGGTGELFF.

The CDR3 region is CASRSQGAGETQYF. The CDR3 nucleotides read TGTGCCAGTCGCTCACAGGGGGCGGGAGAGACCCAGTACTTC. The V and J genes are TRBV19 and TRBJ2-5; 9 nucleotides agree with TRBD1. After removal of 8 bases from V and 4 bases from J, the junction contained 8 bases not matched to a gene. CDR3 length equals 14 residues. Germline CDR1 and CDR2: LNHDA and SQIVND (reference sequence).

To note about this clonotype: A read error may explain this, as a much larger clone is one base away. The chain is built from TRBV7-8 and TRBJ1-1; D gene uncertain. The CDR3 contains 14 residues. Germline-derived CDR1 and CDR2 are SGHVS and FQNEAQ. CDR3 sequence: CASNLGRTLEEAFF. CDR3 sequence (DNA): TGTGCCAGCAACTTAGGGCGGACCCTCGAGGAAGCTTTCTTT. The whole variable domain, remainder taken from reference TRBV7-8 and TRBJ1-1, is GAGVSQSPRYKVAKRGQDVALRCDPISGHVSLFWYQQALGQGPEFLTYFQNEAQLDKSGLPSDRFFAERPEGSVSTLKIQRTQQEDSAVYLCASNLGRTLEEAFFGQGTRLTVV.

With respect to this clonotype: A single base separates this from a much larger clone, so it may be a read error. The chain has TRBV12-3 or TRBV12-4 and TRBJ2-6; D is unresolved. This CDR3 contains 15 residues. V was trimmed by 4 bases and J by 4 bases, leaving 11 bases between them. The CDR3 sequence: CASSSQMPGANVLTF. The CDR3 region has the DNA TGTGCCAGCAGTTCCCAGATGCCCGGGGCCAACGTCCTGACTTTC.

This clonotype was counted a few times. The chain employs TRBV7-9 and TRBJ1-2; no firm D call. Germline loops: CDR1 SEHNR, CDR2 FQNEAQ (reference sequence). Trimming pared 3 bases from V and 2 bases from J, leaving 13 bases between. The CDR3 is 15 residues long. This CDR3 is CASSFSEWANYGYTF. The CDR3 coding sequence is TGTGCCAGCAGCTTCTCCGAGTGGGCCAACTATGGCTACACCTTC.

The chain couples TRBV9 to TRBJ1-3, with 7 bases that match TRBD1. Germline CDR1 and CDR2: SGDLS and YYNGEE. Trimming cost V 0 bases and J 0 bases; bases outside gene matches: 3. The CDR3 spans 16 residues. CDR3 in amino acids: CASSVGGQISGNTIYF. DNA of the CDR3: TGTGCCAGCAGCGTAGGGGGACAGATCTCTGGAAACACCATATATTTT.

This clonotype was detected a few times. Here the CDR3 reads CASSEVLGEGYGYTF. For the CDR3, the DNA is TGTGCCAGCAGTGAAGTTTTGGGGGAGGGGTATGGCTACACCTTC. The chain has TRBV25-1 and TRBJ1-2, with D perhaps matching TRBD1 (5 bases). Germline CDR1 MGHDK, CDR2 SYGVNS. Trimming removed 2 bases at V and 5 bases at J, with 15 bases between. The CDR3 contains 15 residues.

The rearrangement joins TRBV28 to TRBJ2-3, with 7 bases matching TRBD2. With V trimmed by 6 bases and J by 9 bases, 12 bases remained unmatched. The CDR3 totals 14 residues. Germline CDR1 and CDR2: MDHEN and SYDVKM. The CDR3 reads CASSPSREVGTQYF. CDR3 bases: TGTGCCAGCAGCCCTTCCCGGGAGGTGGGCACGCAGTATTTT.

The V call is TRBV5-1, the J call TRBJ1-1; D uncertain. The CDR3 covers 16 residues. V lost 4 bases to trimming and J lost 6 bases, with 22 bases between them. The germline V gene encodes CDR1 SGHRS and CDR2 YFSETQ. This CDR3 reads CASSPGGVLLRAEAFF. The DNA of the CDR3 is TGCGCCAGCAGCCCGGGCGGGGTCCTCCTAAGGGCTGAAGCTTTCTTT.

The chain employs TRBV9 and TRBJ2-5, with TRBD1 matching over 7 bases. The germline V gene has CDR1 SGDLS and CDR2 YYNGEE. This CDR3 region has 14 residues. V lost 3 bases and J lost 1; bases outside the gene matches: 3. The CDR3 loop is CASSAGDSQETQYF. The DNA of the CDR3 is TGTGCCAGCAGCGCTGGGGACAGCCAAGAGACCCAGTACTTC.

This clonotype was recorded many times. The chain combines TRBV28 with TRBJ1-5; 7 bases fit TRBD1. The CDR3 is 14 amino acids. Per the germline V gene, CDR1 is MDHEN and CDR2 is SYDVKM. With V trimmed by 6 bases and J by 4 bases, 6 bases remained unmatched. The CDR3 region has the DNA TGTGCCAGCAGCGGGACAGTATCGAATCAGCCCCAGCATTTT. This codes for CASSGTVSNQPQHF.

Remarks on this clonotype: One base away lies a much larger clone, so this may be a sequencing read error. This chain connects TRBV12-5 to TRBJ1-5; 9 bases match TRBD1. The CDR3 spans 17 residues. V lost 3 bases to trimming and J lost 7 bases; unmatched junction nucleotides: 13. Looked up from germline, CDR1 is LGHNT and CDR2 is FRNRAP. CDR3 loop: CASGLRTGTGRVQPQHF. Written as DNA, the CDR3 is TGTGCTAGTGGTTTACGAACCGGGACAGGGCGCGTCCAGCCCCAGCATTTT.

As regards this clonotype: This could be a read error, since a much larger clone is one nucleotide away. The gene calls are TRBV7-2 and TRBJ2-1; D possibly corresponds to TRBD1 (6 bases). The CDR3 length is 12 residues. The V gene lost 6 bases and the J gene lost 12 bases, with 15 bases spanning the gap. CDR1 is SGHTA, CDR2 FQGNSA, per germline. Here the CDR3 reads CASSWSQGRQFF. CDR3 nucleotides: TGTGCCAGCAGTTGGTCCCAGGGGCGGCAGTTCTTC.

This clonotype came up a few times. This chain uses TRBV28 with TRBJ2-1; TRBD2 agrees at 9 bases. The CDR3 is made up of 15 amino acids. Per the germline V gene, CDR1 is MDHEN and CDR2 is SYDVKM. Trimming removed 3 bases from V and 8 bases from J; junction bases left unmatched: 8. The CDR3, as DNA: TGTGCCAGCAGTTTCAGTAGCGGGAGAGGACATGAGCAGTTCTTC. This translates into CASSFSSGRGHEQFF.

This clonotype came up a few times. The chain's CDR3 is CASSRDLGNYGYTF. Here the CDR3 DNA reads TGTGCCAGCAGTAGGGACCTGGGAAACTATGGCTACACCTTC. V usage is TRBV2 and J usage is TRBJ1-2, with TRBD1 as a possible D gene (5 bases). The V gene's germline CDR1 is SNHLY and CDR2 FYNNEI. The length of the CDR3 is 14 residues. Between the trimmed V and J ends, which lost 5 bases and 2 bases, there was a span of 12 bases.

This clonotype was seen a few times. The CDR3 loop reads CASSLGPGQGVRGYTF. In nucleotides, the CDR3 is TGTGCCAGCAGTCTAGGACCGGGACAGGGGGTACGGGGCTACACCTTC. The chain has TRBV28 and TRBJ1-2; the match to TRBD1 covers 11 bases. This CDR3 contains 16 residues. Germline assignment: CDR1 MDHEN and CDR2 SYDVKM. The V gene end was trimmed by 5 bases and the J gene end by 8 bases; junction bases not matched to a gene: 13.

V is TRBV28 and J is TRBJ2-6; 7 nucleotides match TRBD1. Losses at the gene ends were 1 base for V and 0 bases for J; bases not matched to a gene: 9. Germline CDR1 reads MDHEN; CDR2 reads SYDVKM. This CDR3 spans 19 amino acids. The CDR3 protein is CASSLYSLAGGSGANVLTF. CDR3 DNA sequence: TGTGCCAGCAGTTTATACTCCCTGGCAGGGGGCTCTGGGGCCAACGTCCTGACTTTC.

This clonotype has only a few counts. The chain uses TRBV19 and TRBJ2-7; D gene ambiguous. Germline V lookup: CDR1 LNHDA, CDR2 SQIVND (reference sequence). This CDR3 spans 11 amino acids. Trimming removed 5 bases from V and 6 bases from J, with 8 bases in between. CDR3 residues: CASSRYGEQYF. Here the CDR3 DNA reads TGTGCCAGTAGTCGGTACGGCGAGCAGTACTTC.

This clonotype appeared many times. The V and J genes are TRBV5-1 and TRBJ1-5; weak D call: TRBD1 (6 bases). V dropped 4 bases and J dropped 3 bases, with 11 bases sitting between them. Per germline, CDR1 SGHRS and CDR2 YFSETQ. This CDR3 spans 14 amino acids. CDR3 DNA: TGCGCCAGCAGCCCGGACAGCCTCAATCAGCCCCAGCATTTT. Encoded protein: CASSPDSLNQPQHF.

This clonotype was counted between two and nine times. The chain carries TRBV20-1 and TRBJ2-3; the match to TRBD2 covers 13 bases. CDR1 and CDR2 from the germline V gene are DFQATT and SNEGSKA (reference sequence). This CDR3 comprises 16 residues. The J segment lost 3 bases and the V segment lost 3 bases, leaving 6 bases of the junction unmatched. The CDR3 sequence is CSASPTSGGATDTQYF. CDR3 DNA sequence: TGCAGTGCTAGCCCCACTAGCGGGGGGGCTACAGATACGCAGTATTTT.

The gene calls are TRBV29-1 and TRBJ2-1, with 8 bases lining up with TRBD2. This CDR3 comprises 14 residues. Germline V gene data show CDR1 as SQVTM and CDR2 as ANQGSEA. J gave up 5 bases and V 6 bases, and 9 bases lay outside the gene matches. The CDR3 loop is CSVTGTRFHNEQFF. The CDR3 DNA is TGCAGCGTAACCGGGACTAGGTTCCACAATGAGCAGTTCTTC.

This clonotype was seen more than once but under ten times. The V and J genes are TRBV5-4 and TRBJ2-5; possibly TRBD1 for D (6 bases). From germline, CDR1 is SGHNT and CDR2 YYREEE (reference sequence). CDR3 length: 14 amino acids. With 2 bases removed from V and 2 bases from J, the gap between germline ends came to 10 bases. The CDR3, as DNA: TGTGCCAGCAGCTTCAAGGGGGTACAAGAGACCCAGTACTTC. It specifies CASSFKGVQETQYF.

The V gene is TRBV25-1, the J gene TRBJ1-6; D gene ambiguous. Germline V gene lookup returns CDR1 MGHDK and CDR2 SYGVNS. The germline V and J ends were trimmed by 0 bases and 0 bases, with 6 bases remaining between them. CDR3 length: 16 residues. In DNA form, the CDR3 reads TGTGCCAGCAGTGAATATGAGGACTCCTATAATTCACCCCTCCACTTT. This gives the protein CASSEYEDSYNSPLHF.